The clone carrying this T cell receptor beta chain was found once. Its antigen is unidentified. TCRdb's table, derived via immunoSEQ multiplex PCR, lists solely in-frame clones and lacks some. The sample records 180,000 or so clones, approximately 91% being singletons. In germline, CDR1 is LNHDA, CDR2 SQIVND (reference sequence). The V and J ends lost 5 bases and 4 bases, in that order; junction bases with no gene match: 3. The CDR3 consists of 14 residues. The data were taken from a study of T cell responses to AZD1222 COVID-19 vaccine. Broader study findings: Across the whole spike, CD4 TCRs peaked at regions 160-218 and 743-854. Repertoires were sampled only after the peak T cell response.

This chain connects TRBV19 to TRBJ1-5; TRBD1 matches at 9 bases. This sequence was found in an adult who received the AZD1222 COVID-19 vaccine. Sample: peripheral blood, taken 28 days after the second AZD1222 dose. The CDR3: CASSWTGVNQPQHF. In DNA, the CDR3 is TGTGCCAGTAGTTGGACAGGGGTTAATCAGCCCCAGCATTTT.